These T cell receptor beta chains were read from a single sample in a study of blood T cells in healthy people across ages. A single record per CDR3 protein comes from TCRdb applying MiXCR to the 5' RACE reads. The data hold hundreds of thousands of distinct CDR3 sequences, with less than 25% observed a single time. A further study also used this sample, focusing on T cells of mothers and their children.

The material sequenced was blood. These receptor sequences come from a boy between 10 and 17 years old in good health. Both conserved end residues are part of each CDR3. The D gene is left open where the match is weak. Not every row has a clone size; where given, it reads once, few, many or a size class.

NA	TRBJ2-2	NA	TRBV11-2	TGTGCCAGCAGCTTAGATGGCAGCCTAATAATCACCGGGGAGCTGTTTTTT	CASSLDGSLIITGELFF
NA	TRBJ1-6	NA	TRBV20-1	TGCAGTGCTAGGGGCAGCCTTATCTATAATTCACCCCTCCACTTT	CSARGSLIYNSPLHF
NA	TRBJ2-5	NA	TRBV28	TGTGCCAGCAGTTTGACGGGACACCCTCAAGAGACCCAGTACTTC	CASSLTGHPQETQYF
few	TRBJ2-1	NA	TRBV5-1	TGCGCCAGCAGTCTCGGGACACCTGAGCAGTTCTTC	CASSLGTPEQFF
few	TRBJ2-5	NA	TRBV3-1	TGTGCCAGCAGCCAACTGCAGTTCCTAGCCCCAGAGACCCAGTACTTC	CASSQLQFLAPETQYF
NA	TRBJ1-2	NA	TRBV20-1	TGCAGTGCTAGGAAGCGGCCCGGGGACTACACCTTC	CSARKRPGDYTF
few	TRBJ2-7	NA	TRBV18	TGTGCCACCTCATGGGCCCAGGCCGCCTACGAGCAGTACTTC	CATSWAQAAYEQYF
NA	TRBJ1-2	NA	TRBV12-3/TRBV12-4	TGTGCCAGCAGCGGGAGGCAAACTCACTATGGCTACACCTTC	CASSGRQTHYGYTF
many	TRBJ2-4	NA	TRBV29-1	TGCAGCTTCCGGGACAACAAAAACATTCAGTACTTC	CSFRDNKNIQYF
NA	TRBJ2-5	NA	TRBV28	TGTGCCAGCAGTTGTTACGAGGACGAAAGGTGTCAAGAGACCCAGTACTTC	CASSCYEDERCQETQYF
NA	TRBJ2-2	NA	TRBV9	TGTGCCAGCAGCGACGACAGATACACCGGGGAGCTGTTTTTT	CASSDDRYTGELFF
NA	TRBJ2-7	NA	TRBV7-8	TGTGCCAGCAGCTTAGAGGACGCCCGAGCCTACGAGCAGTACTTC	CASSLEDARAYEQYF
NA	TRBJ2-5	NA	TRBV4-3	TGCGCCAGCAGCCAAGATCGTCCCGAGACCCAGTACTTC	CASSQDRPETQYF
NA	TRBJ2-5	NA	TRBV12-3/TRBV12-4	TGTGCCAGCAATTTATGGCCAGGCGGCGAGACCCAGTACTTC	CASNLWPGGETQYF
NA	TRBJ2-3	TRBD1	TRBV20-1	TGCAGTGCTGATACCCCGGGACAGGGAAGCACAGATACGCAGTATTTT	CSADTPGQGSTDTQYF
NA	TRBJ2-7	NA	TRBV3-1	TGTGCCAGCAGTTTAGCCCCCCACGGCGAGCAGTACTTC	CASSLAPHGEQYF
many	TRBJ2-3	NA	TRBV15	TGTGCCACCAGCGGCGGACTTAGCACAGATACGCAGTATTTT	CATSGGLSTDTQYF
NA	TRBJ2-5	NA	TRBV4-1	TGCGCCAGCAGCCAACGGCTATCCGGGGAAAAACAAGAGACCCAGTACTTC	CASSQRLSGEKQETQYF
many	TRBJ2-3	TRBD2	TRBV6-4	TGTGCCAGCAGTGAGACTAGCGGGAGTGCAGATACGCAGTATTTT	CASSETSGSADTQYF